Reported below is one TCR beta chain. This sample is drawn from a study of T cell responses to AZD1222 COVID-19 vaccine. The method was immunoSEQ multiplex PCR; TCRdb's version includes in-frame clones alone and lacks a portion of them. The repertoire consists of some 170,000 clones, with roughly 91% occurring once and the leading ten covering roughly 1.7%. The clonotype originates from an adult in good health. The source was peripheral blood, collected on day 0 of AZD1222 vaccination.

DNA for the CDR3: TGTGCCACCAGTGATTCGTCAATTGGGGCTCTGCAGTACTTC. Translating gives CATSDSSIGALQYF. The chain carries TRBV24-1 and TRBJ2-7; the D gene is possibly TRBD1 (5 bases). V lost 2 bases and J 9 bases, leaving 16 bases between the germline ends. This CDR3 spans 14 amino acids. Germline V lookup: CDR1 KGHDR, CDR2 SFDVKD.